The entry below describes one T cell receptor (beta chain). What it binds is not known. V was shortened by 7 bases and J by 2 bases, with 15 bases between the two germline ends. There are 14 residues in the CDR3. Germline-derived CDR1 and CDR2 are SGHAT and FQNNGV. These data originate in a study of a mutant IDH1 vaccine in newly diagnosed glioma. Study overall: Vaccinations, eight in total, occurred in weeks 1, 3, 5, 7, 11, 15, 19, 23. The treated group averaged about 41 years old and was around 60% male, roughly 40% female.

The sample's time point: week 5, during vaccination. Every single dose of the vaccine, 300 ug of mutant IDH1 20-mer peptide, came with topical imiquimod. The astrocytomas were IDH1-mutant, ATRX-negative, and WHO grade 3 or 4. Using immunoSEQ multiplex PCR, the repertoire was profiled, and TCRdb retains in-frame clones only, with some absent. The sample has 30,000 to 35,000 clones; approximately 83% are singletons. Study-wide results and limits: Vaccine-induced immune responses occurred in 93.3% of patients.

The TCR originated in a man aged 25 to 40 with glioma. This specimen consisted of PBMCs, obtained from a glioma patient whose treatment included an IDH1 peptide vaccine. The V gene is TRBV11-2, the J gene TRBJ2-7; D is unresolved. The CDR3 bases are TGTGCCAGCACCGTCCTCCCGACTCCCTACGAGCAGTACTTC. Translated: CASTVLPTPYEQYF.